The 6 T cell receptor beta chains below all came from one sample that was sequenced in a study of tumor-infiltrating lymphocytes in localized non-small cell lung cancer. Libraries were prepared by immunoSEQ multiplex PCR; TCRdb keeps only in-frame clonotypes and omits some of them. The sample has 11,000 or so clones; about 66% are singletons. Sequenced input: uninvolved lung tissue not adjacent to the tumor. The receptors derive from a human donor with non-small cell lung cancer.

This chain links TRBV5-5 with TRBJ2-3, with D maybe TRBD2 (6 bases). The V gene lost 2 bases and the J gene lost 2 bases, with 15 bases spanning the gap. This CDR3 has 16 residues. CDR1 is SGHKS, CDR2 YYEKEE, per germline (reference sequence). The DNA for the CDR3 is TGTGCCAGCAGCTTATTTGCGGGGCCTATCACAGATACGCAGTATTTT. This encodes CASSLFAGPITDTQYF.

J is TRBJ1-2 and V is TRBV2; D gene unclear. Trimming stripped 7 bases from V and 0 bases from J, with 18 bases between. There are 16 residues in the CDR3. Germline V gives CDR1 SNHLY, CDR2 FYNNEI. The CDR3, as DNA: TGTGCCAGCAATAGCCAGTGGGCTTCGGCTAACTATGGCTACACCTTC. It specifies CASNSQWASANYGYTF.

The V call is TRBV6-6, the J call TRBJ2-7; 9 positions agree with TRBD1. Unmatched junction bases numbered 7, after V lost 4 bases and J lost 3 bases. In germline, CDR1 is MNHNY, CDR2 SVGAGI (reference sequence). CDR3 length: 15 residues. CDR3 amino acids: CASSSPGQGYYEQYF. The CDR3 nucleotides are TGTGCCAGCAGTTCGCCGGGACAGGGTTACTACGAGCAGTACTTC.

The CDR3 DNA is TGTGCCAGCAGTCCGGGACGGGACTATGGCTACACCTTC. Translation gives CASSPGRDYGYTF. The chain combines TRBV6-1 with TRBJ1-2; D possibly corresponds to TRBD1 (5 bases). Between the trimmed V and J ends, which lost 5 bases and 3 bases, there was a span of 10 bases. Germline loops: CDR1 MNHNS, CDR2 SASEGT. The CDR3 length is 13 residues.

The chain couples TRBV29-1 to TRBJ1-2, with D unclear. The CDR3 sequence is 9 residues long. V was trimmed by 7 bases and J by 2 bases, leaving 2 bases between them. Germline V gives CDR1 SQVTM, CDR2 ANQGSEA. In DNA, the CDR3 is TGCAGCGCGAACTATGGCTACACCTTC. This encodes CSANYGYTF.

The chain recombines TRBV11-2 with TRBJ1-2; D remains ambiguous. V lost 4 bases, J lost 2 bases, and 11 bases lay in between. This CDR3 has 14 amino acids. Germline V gene sequence: CDR1 SGHAT, CDR2 FQNNGV. The CDR3 region is CASSSGRNNYGYTF. The CDR3 region has the DNA TGTGCCAGCAGCTCTGGACGGAACAACTATGGCTACACCTTC.